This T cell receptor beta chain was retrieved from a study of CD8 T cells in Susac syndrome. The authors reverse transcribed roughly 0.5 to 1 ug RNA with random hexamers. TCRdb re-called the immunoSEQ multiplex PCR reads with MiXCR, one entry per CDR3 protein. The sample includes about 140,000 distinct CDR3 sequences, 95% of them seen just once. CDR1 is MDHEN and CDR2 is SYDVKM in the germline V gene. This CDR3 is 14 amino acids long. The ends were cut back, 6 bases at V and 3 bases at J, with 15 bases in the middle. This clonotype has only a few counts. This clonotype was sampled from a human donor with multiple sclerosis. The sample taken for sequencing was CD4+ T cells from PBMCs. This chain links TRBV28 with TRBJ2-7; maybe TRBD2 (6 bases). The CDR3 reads CASRRRGGSYEQYF. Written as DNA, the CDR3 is TGTGCCAGCAGGAGGCGAGGAGGGAGCTACGAGCAGTACTTC. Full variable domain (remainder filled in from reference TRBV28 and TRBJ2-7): DVKVTQSSRYLVKRTGEKVFLECVQDMDHENMFWYRQDPGLGLRLIYFSYDVKMKEKGDIPEGYSVSREKKERFSLILESASTNQTSMYLCASRRRGGSYEQYFGPGTRLTVT.